This T cell receptor (beta chain) was captured in a study of cytomegalovirus exposure and HLA in healthy donors. The study's findings and limits: A later analysis revealed that TCR association rates differed between HLA loci, peaking at DRB1 and bottoming out at HLA-C. Further analysis, carried out later, found HLA-associated TCR beta chains more clonally expanded than equally common other chains. According to an earlier analysis, most TCR beta V segments yielded productive rearrangements about 87% or about 30% of the time. Rare TCR sequences predominated, though certain public TCRs were found in many donors.

V lost 6 bases to trimming and J lost 0 bases, with 12 bases between them. The length of the CDR3 is 14 residues. CDR1 and CDR2 from the germline V gene are ENHRY and SYGVKD. As concerns this clone: What it binds is not known.

PCR employed 60 Vbeta and 13 Jbeta primers. Sequenced by immunoSEQ multiplex PCR; TCRdb stores in-frame clones only, minus some. The table lists about 70,000 clones, around two thirds of them singletons. Sequenced input: PBMCs. The genes are TRBV10-3 and TRBJ2-7, with D perhaps matching TRBD2 (6 bases). The TCR sequence derives from a human donor in good health. CDR3 DNA: TGTGCCATCAGCCGGGACTTGAGCTCCTACGAGCAGTACTTC. Amino acids: CAISRDLSSYEQYF.